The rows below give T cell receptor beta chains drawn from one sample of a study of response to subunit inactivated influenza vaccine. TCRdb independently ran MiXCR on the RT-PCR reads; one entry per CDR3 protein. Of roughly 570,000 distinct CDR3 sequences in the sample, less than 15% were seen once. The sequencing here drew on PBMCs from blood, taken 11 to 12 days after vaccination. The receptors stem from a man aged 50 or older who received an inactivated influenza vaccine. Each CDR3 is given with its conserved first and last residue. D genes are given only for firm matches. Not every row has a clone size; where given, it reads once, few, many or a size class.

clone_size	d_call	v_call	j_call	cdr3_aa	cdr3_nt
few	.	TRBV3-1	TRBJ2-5	CASSQTGTQYF	TGTGCCAGCAGCCAGACAGGGACCCAGTACTTC
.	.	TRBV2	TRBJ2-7	CASSDRLALVRPYEQYF	TGTGCCAGCAGTGATCGTTTAGCTTTAGTTCGCCCCTACGAGCAGTACTTC
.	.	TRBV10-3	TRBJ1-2	CAISESRNYGYTF	TGTGCCATCAGTGAGTCTAGAAACTATGGCTACACCTTC
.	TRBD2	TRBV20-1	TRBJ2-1	CSARWASGRVNEQFF	TGCAGTGCTCGTTGGGCTAGCGGGAGGGTCAATGAGCAGTTCTTC
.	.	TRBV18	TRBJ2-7	CASSPPVLDEQYF	TGTGCCAGCTCACCACCGGTGCTCGACGAGCAGTACTTC
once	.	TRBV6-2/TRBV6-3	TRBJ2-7	CASRHPDGSYEQYF	TGTGCCAGCAGACACCCTGACGGCAGCTACGAGCAGTACTTC
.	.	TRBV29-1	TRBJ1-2	CSVYTGKYGYTF	TGCAGCGTCTATACAGGGAAATATGGCTACACCTTC
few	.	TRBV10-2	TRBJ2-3	CASSDISGPDTQYF	TGCGCCAGCAGTGACATCTCGGGGCCAGATACGCAGTATTTT
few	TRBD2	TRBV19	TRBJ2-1	CASSGKRGAHNEQFF	TGTGCCAGTAGTGGCAAGCGGGGGGCCCACAATGAGCAGTTCTTC
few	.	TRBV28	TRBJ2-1	CASSYYLQLGRNTSSYNEQFF	TGTGCCAGCAGTTATTATCTGCAGCTCGGACGGAACACCAGCTCCTACAATGAGCAGTTCTTC
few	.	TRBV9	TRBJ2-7	CASSVAVAGPYEQYF	TGTGCCAGCAGCGTAGCTGTTGCAGGCCCCTACGAGCAGTACTTC
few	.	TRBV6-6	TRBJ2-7	CASSAQGTYEQYF	TGTGCCAGCAGCGCACAGGGCACCTACGAGCAGTACTTC
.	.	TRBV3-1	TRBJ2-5	CASSELQGTSKAQYF	TGTGCCAGCAGCGAATTGCAGGGGACATCCAAGGCCCAGTACTTC
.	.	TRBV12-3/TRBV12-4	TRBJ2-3	CASRPNSGRTDTQYF	TGTGCCAGCAGACCAAACAGCGGGCGCACAGATACGCAGTATTTT
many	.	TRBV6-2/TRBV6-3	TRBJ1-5	CASTDGGNQPQHF	TGTGCCAGCACCGACGGGGGCAATCAGCCCCAGCATTTT
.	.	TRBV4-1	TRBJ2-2	CASSRDPKTGTGELFF	TGCGCCAGCAGCCGAGACCCCAAAACGGGCACCGGGGAGCTGTTTTTT
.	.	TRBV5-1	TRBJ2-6	CASSGGGSGANVLTF	TGCGCCAGCAGCGGAGGGGGCTCTGGGGCCAACGTCCTGACTTTC